This entry lists 27 T cell receptor beta chains sequenced from one sample in a study of blood T cell repertoires in COVID-19. Here immunoSEQ multiplex PCR was the method, and the copy in TCRdb shows in-frame clones only, minus some. There are more than 150,000 clones in the sample; approximately 87% occur only once, and 0.85% to 0.95% lies in the top ten. Sequencing was done on a sample of peripheral blood. These receptors came from a woman aged 18-35 years who had recovered from COVID-19.

The rearrangement uses TRBV7-9 and TRBJ2-1; possibly TRBD1 for D (7 bases). The germline V and J ends were trimmed by 4 bases and 4 bases, with 11 bases remaining between them. The CDR3 is made up of 14 amino acids. The germline V gene encodes CDR1 SEHNR and CDR2 FQNEAQ (reference sequence). In DNA form, the CDR3 reads TGTGCCAGCAGCTCGACAGGGACTTACAATGAGCAGTTCTTC. Translated, it gives CASSSTGTYNEQFF. Full variable domain (missing parts from reference TRBV7-9 and TRBJ2-1): DTGVSQNPRHKITKRGQNVTFRCDPISEHNRLYWYRQTLGQGPEFLTYFQNEAQLEKSRLLSDRFSAERPKGSFSTLEIQRTEQGDSAMYLCASSSTGTYNEQFFGPGTRLTVL.

The rearrangement uses TRBV27 and TRBJ1-6; D is undetermined. The CDR3 consists of 12 residues. Trimming removed 3 bases at V and 9 bases at J, with 6 bases between. The germline V gene has CDR1 MNHEY and CDR2 SMNVEV (reference sequence). In nucleotides, the CDR3 is TGTGCCAGCAGTTTTCGGGGTTCACCCCTCCACTTT. Translated: CASSFRGSPLHF.

The rearrangement uses TRBV27 and TRBJ2-1, with D hard to call. The V end lost 2 bases, the J end lost 5 bases, and 13 bases lay between the germline ends. The germline CDR1 and CDR2 sequences are MNHEY and SMNVEV (reference sequence). The CDR3 totals 15 residues. CDR3 loop: CASSLTASRNNEQFF. The CDR3 nucleotides read TGTGCCAGCAGTTTAACGGCTAGTCGGAACAATGAGCAGTTCTTC.

The chain carries TRBV3-1 (or the pseudogene TRBV3-2) and TRBJ2-5; TRBD1 aligns across 9 bases. The CDR3 is 14 amino acids. Germline CDR1 is LGHDT and CDR2 is YNNKEL (reference sequence). V lost 4 bases to trimming and J lost 5 bases; unmatched junction nucleotides: 5. The CDR3 DNA is TGTGCCAGCAGCCGCACAGGGGGCGAGGAGACCCAGTACTTC. It specifies CASSRTGGEETQYF.

The chain employs TRBV24-1 and TRBJ1-5; D may be TRBD1 (6 bases). The CDR3 sequence is 17 residues long. Germline CDR1 is KGHDR and CDR2 is SFDVKD. The V end was cut by 3 bases, the J end by 0 bases, with 14 bases between. In DNA, the CDR3 is TGTGCCACCAGTGATCCCTTGGCAGGGGATAGCAATCAGCCCCAGCATTTT. It translates to CATSDPLAGDSNQPQHF.

The chain has TRBV5-1 and TRBJ2-7; weak D call: TRBD1 (5 bases). The CDR3 is 14 residues long. With 0 bases removed from V and 5 bases from J, the gap between germline ends came to 12 bases. The germline gives CDR1 SGHRS, CDR2 YFSETQ. The CDR3 DNA reads TGCGCCAGCAGCTTGGGGGTTTTAGGGGACGAGCAGTACTTC. Its translation: CASSLGVLGDEQYF.

The chain has TRBV19 and TRBJ1-4; no definite D call. The germline V and J ends were trimmed by 3 bases and 5 bases, with 7 bases remaining between them. The germline gives CDR1 LNHDA, CDR2 SQIVND (reference sequence). CDR3 length: 13 residues. The CDR3 coding sequence is TGTGCCAGTAGTATTTCCGGGAATGAAAAACTGTTTTTT. This encodes CASSISGNEKLFF.

In the case of this clone: Distinct nucleotide sequences in the sample also encode this CDR3. This chain uses TRBV29-1 with TRBJ1-1; 9 bases map to TRBD1. The germline V gene has CDR1 SQVTM and CDR2 ANQGSEA. V lost 4 bases to trimming and J lost 0 bases; unmatched junction nucleotides: 0. CDR3 length: 13 residues. The CDR3 DNA is TGCAGCGTTGGACAGGGGGTGAACACTGAAGCTTTCTTT. This sequence encodes CSVGQGVNTEAFF.

This chain links TRBV3-1 (or the pseudogene TRBV3-2) with TRBJ2-7, with a weak D call TRBD1 (6 bases). V was clipped by 2 bases and J by 6 bases, with 17 bases between them. CDR1 is LGHDT and CDR2 is YNNKEL in the germline V gene (reference sequence). CDR3 length equals 15 residues. CDR3 sequence: CASSQPNVQGAEQYF. CDR3 nucleotide sequence: TGTGCCAGCAGCCAACCCAACGTACAGGGTGCCGAGCAGTACTTC.

The chain joins TRBV5-8 to TRBJ2-6; D is undetermined. The CDR3 covers 15 residues. The germline CDR1 and CDR2 sequences are SGHTS and YDEGEE. Trimming cost V 4 bases and J 2 bases, with 10 bases left between them. For the CDR3, the DNA is TGTGCCAGCAGCGGCCGAATACCTGGGGCCAACGTCCTGACTTTC. Its protein product is CASSGRIPGANVLTF.

The count of this clone is one. V gene TRBV18 combines with J gene TRBJ2-3; D is uncertain. This CDR3 contains 17 residues. Germline CDR1 reads KGHSH; CDR2 reads LQKENI. Trimming shortened V by 3 bases and J by 3 bases, and 19 bases separated the two germline ends. CDR3 region: CASSPVAAQIGTDTQYF. CDR3 nucleotide sequence: TGTGCCAGCTCACCGGTGGCAGCCCAGATCGGGACAGATACGCAGTATTTT.

The J gene is TRBJ2-1, the V gene TRBV30; possibly TRBD2 for D (5 bases). Germline V gene data show CDR1 as GTSNPN and CDR2 as SVGIG (reference sequence). Trimming took 3 bases from V and 5 from J, leaving 11 bases between them. This CDR3 has 13 residues. The CDR3 sequence: CAWSLGRDNEQFF. The DNA of the CDR3 is TGTGCCTGGAGCTTAGGGAGAGACAATGAGCAGTTCTTC.

This chain connects TRBV5-8 to TRBJ2-2; 8 bases agree with TRBD2. The CDR3 covers 15 residues. Trimming removed 4 bases from V and 0 bases from J; junction bases left unmatched: 2. Germline V gene data show CDR1 as SGHTS and CDR2 as YDEGEE. The CDR3 coding sequence is TGTGCCAGCAGCGCGGGACTAGCGAACACCGGGGAGCTGTTTTTT. Encoded protein: CASSAGLANTGELFF. The full variable domain, its missing parts supplied by reference TRBV5-8 and TRBJ2-2, is EAGVTQSPTHLIKTRGQQATLRCSPISGHTSVYWYQQALGLGLQFLLWYDEGEERNRGNFPPRFSGRQFPNYSSELNVNALELEDSALYLCASSAGLANTGELFFGEGSRLTVL.

The chain links TRBV11-2 to TRBJ2-3, with D perhaps TRBD1 (5 bases). Trimming took 5 bases from V and 5 from J, leaving 11 bases between them. CDR3 length: 13 amino acids. The germline V gene has CDR1 SGHAT and CDR2 FQNNGV. In DNA form, the CDR3 reads TGTGCCAGCAGCCAGAATCAGGGAGATACGCAGTATTTT. Translating it yields CASSQNQGDTQYF.

This rearrangement joins TRBV6-5 to TRBJ1-5; the D is unclear. The CDR3 totals 13 residues. Looked up from germline, CDR1 is MNHEY and CDR2 is SVGAGI. Trimming took off 6 bases at V and 3 bases at J, with 9 bases between the two ends. CDR3 DNA: TGTGCCAGCAGAAGCACGTTCAATCAGCCCCAGCATTTT. It specifies CASRSTFNQPQHF.

About this clone itself: A far larger clone is one nucleotide away, so this likely arose from a read error. The chain uses TRBV9 and TRBJ1-1; a possible D gene is TRBD1 (5 bases). The CDR3 runs to 13 residues. Trimming removed 4 bases from V and 1 base from J, with 8 bases in between. Germline assignment: CDR1 SGDLS and CDR2 YYNGEE. This chain's CDR3 is CASSLRGNTEAFF. The CDR3 nucleotides read TGTGCCAGCAGCTTAAGGGGGAACACTGAAGCTTTCTTT.

The V gene is TRBV24-1, the J gene TRBJ2-2; perhaps TRBD1 as D (5 bases). Germline CDR1 is KGHDR and CDR2 is SFDVKD. V lost 3 bases to trimming and J lost 1 base, with 8 bases between them. This CDR3 comprises 15 residues. In nucleotides, the CDR3 is TGTGCCACCAGTGATCCAACAGGGAACACCGGGGAGCTGTTTTTT. This translates into CATSDPTGNTGELFF.

The chain combines TRBV5-5 with TRBJ2-5, with D perhaps matching TRBD2 (6 bases). CDR3 length: 12 residues. The V and J ends lost 7 bases and 7 bases respectively, with 14 bases between them. Germline assignment: CDR1 SGHKS and CDR2 YYEKEE (reference sequence). CDR3 amino acids: CASVHAAGTQYF. The CDR3 DNA is TGTGCCAGCGTCCATGCAGCGGGGACCCAGTACTTC.

The genes are TRBV7-9 and TRBJ1-1; D is possibly TRBD1 (5 bases). CDR1 and CDR2 (germline): SEHNR, FQNEAQ (reference sequence). V lost 0 bases and J lost 5, with 16 bases in between. This CDR3 has 16 amino acids. This chain's CDR3 is CASSLALQEPSTEAFF. The CDR3 nucleotides are TGTGCCAGCAGCTTAGCTCTACAGGAACCCTCAACTGAAGCTTTCTTT.

The V call is TRBV6-5, the J call TRBJ2-1; TRBD1 agrees at 7 bases. V dropped 7 bases and J dropped 7; count of bases not matched to a gene: 13. The CDR3 is 15 amino acids. CDR1 and CDR2 from the germline V gene are MNHEY and SVGAGI. The CDR3 DNA sequence: TGTGCCAGCAAAATTCGGCAGGGGGTGGAAAATGAGCAGTTCTTC. Translating gives CASKIRQGVENEQFF.

This clone occurred many times. V gene TRBV2 combines with J gene TRBJ1-4; tentative D call: TRBD1 (5 bases). The length of the CDR3 is 16 residues. V gave up 7 bases and J gave up 1 base, with 16 bases separating them. Germline V CDR1 and CDR2: SNHLY, FYNNEI. The CDR3: CASKDGGWGTNEKLFF. As DNA, the CDR3 is TGTGCCAGCAAGGACGGGGGATGGGGAACTAATGAAAAACTGTTTTTT.

V usage is TRBV24-1 and J usage is TRBJ2-2; weak D call: TRBD2 (6 bases). Germline values: CDR1 KGHDR, CDR2 SFDVKD. The CDR3 totals 13 residues. The germline V and J ends were trimmed by 5 bases and 12 bases, with 15 bases remaining between them. CDR3 residues: CATSAFSRGKLFF. CDR3 nucleotide sequence: TGTGCCACCAGTGCATTTTCCCGGGGGAAGCTGTTTTTT.

The chain employs TRBV14 and TRBJ2-3; D unresolved. CDR1 SGHDN and CDR2 FVKESK come from the germline V gene. The CDR3 sequence is 13 residues long. Trimming removed 1 base at V and 8 bases at J, with 10 bases between. The CDR3: CASSQGRKRTQYF. As DNA, the CDR3 is TGTGCCAGCAGCCAAGGTCGGAAGCGTACGCAGTATTTT.

V and J are TRBV20-1 and TRBJ2-1, with 9 bases lining up with TRBD2. Germline assignment: CDR1 DFQATT and CDR2 SNEGSKA (reference sequence). V lost 3 bases, J lost 3 bases, and 3 bases stayed unmatched. The CDR3 extends over 14 amino acids. The CDR3 DNA reads as TGCAGTGCTAGTACTAGCGGGCACTACAATGAGCAGTTCTTC. It specifies CSASTSGHYNEQFF.

This chain links TRBV7-2 with TRBJ1-5; 10 nucleotides match TRBD1. Trimming took 1 base from V and 6 from J; bases not matched to a gene: 3. Germline values: CDR1 SGHTA, CDR2 FQGNSA. CDR3 length: 15 residues. The CDR3 DNA sequence: TGTGCCAGCAGCTTAGTGGGGACAGGGGTTCAGCCCCAGCATTTT. Its protein product is CASSLVGTGVQPQHF.

The rearrangement joins TRBV4-2 to TRBJ2-7; D call uncertain. The CDR3 is made up of 14 amino acids. Trimming shortened V by 1 base and J by 2 bases, and 9 bases separated the two germline ends. Germline-derived CDR1 and CDR2 are LGHNA and YNFKEQ. The CDR3 region has the DNA TGTGCCAGCAGCCAAGTGGCAGGAACCTACGAGCAGTACGTC. The encoded protein is CASSQVAGTYEQYV.

This rearrangement joins TRBV7-9 to TRBJ1-1; D is unclear. Looked up from germline, CDR1 is SEHNR and CDR2 is FQNEAQ (reference sequence). The CDR3 length is 12 residues. V gave up 7 bases and J gave up 1 base, with 7 bases separating them. CDR3 residues: CASTSKNTEAFF. Written as DNA, the CDR3 is TGTGCCAGCACCTCCAAGAACACTGAAGCTTTCTTT.